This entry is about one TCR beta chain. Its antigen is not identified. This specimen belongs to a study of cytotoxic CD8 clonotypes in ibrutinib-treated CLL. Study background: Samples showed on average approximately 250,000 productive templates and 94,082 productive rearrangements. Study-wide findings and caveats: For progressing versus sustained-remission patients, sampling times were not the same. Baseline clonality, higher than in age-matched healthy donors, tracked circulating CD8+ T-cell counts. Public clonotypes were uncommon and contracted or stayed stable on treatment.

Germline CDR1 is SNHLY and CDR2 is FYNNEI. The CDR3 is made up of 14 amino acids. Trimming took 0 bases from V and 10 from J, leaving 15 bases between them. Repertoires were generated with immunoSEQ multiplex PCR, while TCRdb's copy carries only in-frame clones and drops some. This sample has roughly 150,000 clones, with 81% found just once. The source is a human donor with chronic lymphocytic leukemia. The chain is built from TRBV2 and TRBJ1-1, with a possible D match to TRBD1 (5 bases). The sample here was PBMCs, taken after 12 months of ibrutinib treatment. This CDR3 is CASSEAGTVKRAFF. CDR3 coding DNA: TGTGCCAGCAGTGAAGCAGGGACGGTGAAGAGAGCTTTCTTT.